The entry that follows covers one TCR beta chain sequence. V shed 4 bases, J shed 10 bases, and the junction held 7 bases outside the gene matches. Germline loops: CDR1 PRHDT, CDR2 FYEKMQ (reference sequence). The CDR3 sequence is 14 residues long. The data were taken from a study of blood T cell repertoires in COVID-19. As for the study in general: Whether acute or convalescent, the COVID-19 samples came from the United States, Italy and Spain. T cells, B-cell-depleted T cells, or PBMCs provided the cDNA or gDNA that served as material.

The method was immunoSEQ multiplex PCR; TCRdb's version includes in-frame clones alone and lacks a portion of them. The sample comprises fewer than 150,000 clones, about 80% of which are singletons, and approximately 9.5% rests with the top ten. The sequence came from an elderly woman in a cohort sampled during active or convalescent COVID-19. Material for sequencing was peripheral blood. This rearrangement joins TRBV13 to TRBJ1-6, with 7 bases fitting TRBD1. The CDR3 coding sequence is TGTGCCAGCAGCTCCCGACAGGGCGACTCACCCCTCCACTTT. Residues: CASSSRQGDSPLHF.